The 4 T cell receptor beta chains presented below share a single source sample, sequenced in a study of regulatory T cells in long-lasting Graves disease. The time point is: persistent/refractory GD, antithyroid drugs over 5 years with positive TRAb. Construction of the TCR library relied on RNA isolated from PBMCs. iRepertoire HTBI primers and Arm-PCR of CDR3 regions built TCR beta libraries. TCRdb passed the multiplex PCR reads through MiXCR, listing each CDR3 protein once. The sample has over 350,000 distinct CDR3 sequences; around 20% are singletons. Sequencing was performed on peripheral blood mononuclear cells (PBMCs), taken when the disease was refractory, from a patient treated with antithyroid drugs. These receptors all come from a female donor with Graves disease.

The chain links TRBV7-2 to TRBJ1-5; no clear D. This CDR3 contains 14 residues. Germline lookup yields CDR1 SGHTA and CDR2 FQGNSA. V lost 2 bases, J lost 4 bases, and 9 bases lay in between. The CDR3 loop is CASSLFSDNQPQHF. The CDR3 DNA is TGTGCCAGCAGCTTATTCTCAGATAATCAGCCCCAGCATTTT.

This clonotype was detected ten times or more. The rearrangement uses TRBV20-1 and TRBJ1-1, with TRBD1 as a possible D gene (6 bases). Germline lookup yields CDR1 DFQATT and CDR2 SNEGSKA (reference sequence). The CDR3 loop spans 12 amino acids. V was trimmed by 6 bases and J by 1 base, leaving 9 bases between them. This CDR3 is CSALDRNTEAFF. CDR3 nucleotides: TGCAGTGCGCTGGACAGGAACACTGAAGCTTTCTTT.

Regarding this clonotype: One end of the junction varies from germline; a read error may be responsible. V and J are TRBV19 and TRBJ1-1, with a possible D match to TRBD1 (5 bases). There are 15 residues in the CDR3. Per germline, CDR1 LNHDA and CDR2 SQIVND (reference sequence). The CDR3 loop is CASSIQAGMNTGAFF. In DNA, the CDR3 is TGTGCCAGTAGTATACAGGCAGGGATGAACACTGGAGCTTTCTTT.

In its sample, this clonotype was seen a few times. J is TRBJ2-7 and V is TRBV12-5; 10 positions match TRBD1. Germline values: CDR1 LGHNT, CDR2 FRNRAP. The CDR3 contains 14 residues. V lost 5 bases, J lost 6 bases, and 7 bases stayed unmatched. The CDR3 spells CASGADGTGVEQYF. CDR3 bases: TGTGCTAGTGGTGCTGATGGGACAGGGGTCGAGCAGTACTTC.